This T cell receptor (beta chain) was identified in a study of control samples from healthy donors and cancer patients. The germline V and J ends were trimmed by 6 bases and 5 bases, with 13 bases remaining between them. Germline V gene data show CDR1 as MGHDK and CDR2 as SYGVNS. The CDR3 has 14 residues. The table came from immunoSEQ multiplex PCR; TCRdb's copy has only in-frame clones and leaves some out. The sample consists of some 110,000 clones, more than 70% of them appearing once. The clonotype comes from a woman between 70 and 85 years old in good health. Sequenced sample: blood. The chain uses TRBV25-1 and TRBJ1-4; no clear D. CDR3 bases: TGTGCCAGCAGCCGGGTTGGGAGGAATGAAAAACTGTTTTTT. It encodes CASSRVGRNEKLFF.